This T cell receptor (beta chain) was retrieved from a study of cytomegalovirus exposure and HLA in healthy donors (dated by TCRdb to the late 2010s). About the study as a whole: In an earlier analysis of under 600 of the donors, around 290 Gb of sequence data and 117 million unique TCR beta sequences from about 180 million T cells were reported. Approximately 300 gigabases of sequencing data and approximately 92 million unique TCR sequences made up an early release that covered 500 to 650 HLA-typed donors. Among the roughly 410 genotyped donors, around 81% belonged to the genetic ancestry cluster associated with self-reported Caucasian donors. The study was designed to test whether signatures of past pathogen exposure could be identified by cataloging public T cell receptors. The T cell repertoires of around 670 subjects were profiled by immunosequencing and related to cytomegalovirus serostatus. Along with the approximately 600-subject first cohort, a separate validation cohort of around 120 different subjects was used. To predict cytomegalovirus infection status, the study brought together high-throughput TCR immunosequencing, statistical association of individual TCRs with disease status, and machine learning. A later analysis re-analyzed previously published TCR beta repertoires from about 730 donors and added high-resolution HLA genotyping to study TCR occurrence patterns. Rather than drawing on any new phenotypic data, the later analysis identified candidate immune exposures from TCR beta sequences and the way those sequences occurred across donors. An earlier analysis of 500 to 750 of the donors applied high-throughput TCR beta sequencing to assess whether each TCR beta V gene segment acted as functional or pseudogenic. Donor age, sex, ethnicity and CMV serostatus were compiled together with the repertoire data. In a later genetic analysis, genome-wide SNP genotypes for about 55% of the roughly 670 donors were used, and that subset was treated as a discovery cohort. Every repertoire in the discovery cohort had been generated on one and the same sequencing platform. HLA typing included class I and class II loci at four-digit resolution. Typing coverage varied by locus: about 620-630 donors for A, B, C, DRB1 and DQB1; approximately 500 for DQA1; more than 600 for DPA1; more than 450 for DPB1. Roughly 5 DR-DQ haplotypes were handled as single units for association and clustering, since linkage in the cohort was strong. Across 398 genotyped donors of the cohort, an average of roughly 250,000 unique TCR beta nucleotide sequences per donor were sequenced, and 15% to 20% of those sequences were non-productive.

General study outcomes and caveats: While some public TCRs were present in many individuals, most TCR sequences turned up only very rarely across donors. Correlated functional status among segregating V segments might be attributable to linkage disequilibrium, but an unknown experimental factor could not be ruled out. When HLA alleles, especially DR and DQ, strongly co-occurred, TCR associations were difficult to assign to individual alleles. A further reported finding was that TCR beta sequences accurately predicted the HLA-A and HLA-B alleles for most subjects in the first cohort. A later analysis found that most CMV-associated TCR beta chains appeared HLA-restricted, with HLA associations seemingly driven largely by CMV exposure. Because the 87-base-pair reads could not distinguish some IMGT-functional V segments, including TRBV6-2 and TRBV6-3, those segments were excluded. In both the original and validation cohorts, the classifier was reported to diagnose cytomegalovirus status with high specificity and sensitivity. Broadly in line with IMGT annotations, most TCR beta V segments showed up in productive rearrangements about 87% or about 30% of the time in an earlier analysis of a few hundred of the donors. The only immune exposure information available for the cohort was CMV serostatus. In the study, around 150 TCR beta chains were listed as associated with cytomegalovirus. According to the authors, the approach could potentially be generalized to other disease states and immunological phenotypes. HLA typing was unavailable for some donors at each locus, so association tests used only the typed subset. In this cohort, only TCR beta chains were sequenced, and detectable features were limited by the absence of alpha or paired-chain data. In a later genetic analysis, a missense DCLRE1C variant was associated with V-gene and J-gene trimming of TCR beta chains, and the association was replicated in an independent cohort. A later genetic analysis reported fewer N-insertions in productive TCRs among donors in an Asian-associated ancestry cluster than the roughly 620-donor mean. The presence/absence analyses assumed that sequencing depth was roughly uniform across donors, and that assumption may not be true. In a later analysis, several top co-occurrence clusters were reported to appear linked to parvovirus B19, influenza, CMV and Epstein-Barr virus. In a later analysis, TCR association rates were found to vary across HLA loci, with the most associated TCRs seen for DRB1 alleles and the fewest for HLA-C alleles. Compared with equally common non-associated chains, HLA-associated TCR beta chains in a later analysis were more clonally expanded and had lower generation probabilities. Specific HLA alleles were associated with 15,000 to 20,000 TCR beta sequences at a false discovery rate of 0.05 in a later analysis. The earlier analysis of approximately 540 of the donors excluded roughly 17 rarely observed V segments, including chromosome 9 orphons, because counts were too low. In vitro tests confirmed that a few of the cytomegalovirus-associated TCR beta chains recognize cytomegalovirus antigens. A cluster of highly shared sequence variants was judged likely to represent a technical artifact of the sequencing pipeline.

The cohort comprised around 700 healthy bone marrow donors. At the time of sampling, every cohort member was nominally healthy, though immune exposures that went unrecorded were likely present. The donor was CMV seronegative and belonged to the group of 352 seronegative cohort members. Each donor provided a peripheral blood sample, and peripheral blood mononuclear cells were used for TCR beta sequencing. The Qiagen DNeasy Blood Extraction Kit was used to extract genomic DNA from the blood cell samples. This clone was recorded a few times. The clone's antigen remains unknown. Base qualities were left out, and no much larger clone turns up one base away. Library method: the immunoSEQ multiplex PCR assay. For the multiplex PCR, a mixture combining 60 forward primers for TCR Vbeta segments and 13 reverse primers for TCR Jbeta segments was used. A multiplex PCR assay on genomic DNA amplified the CDR3 region of rearranged TCR beta genes. The amplified TCR beta libraries were sequenced on the Illumina HiSeq System as 87-base-pair reads. Per the source publication's procedure: Across the 640 or so repertoires, a later analysis counted some 80 million unique TCR beta chains, some 11 million of which were shared by at least two donors. Raw reads were error-corrected and collapsed into unique sequences by a nearest-neighbor algorithm in which closely related sequences were merged to remove PCR and sequencing errors. V, D and J gene segments were assigned by aligning CDR3 sequences to IMGT reference sequences. For a sequence to be retained, a match of at least six nucleotides was required to both a V gene segment and a J gene segment. A rearrangement counted as productive if the CDR3 had no stop codons and remained in frame with V and J, and every other rearrangement counted as non-productive. Following IMGT convention, CDR3 was defined as the stretch from the second conserved V-encoded cysteine to the conserved J-encoded phenylalanine. The earlier analysis of 587 of the donors excluded sequences that lacked an unambiguous match to a single V gene segment. In an earlier analysis of about 590 of the donors, a V segment was called functional when productive rearrangements were above 56.7%, and segregating when the standard deviation between donors exceeded 5%. To diagnose cytomegalovirus status from the catalog of TCR beta chain sequences, a statistical classification framework was built. A later analysis assigned V and J genes by comparing TCR nucleotide sequences with IMGT/GENE-DB human TR gene sequences. The TCRdist pipeline was used in a later analysis to assign CDR3 sequences and most-parsimonious VDJ recombination scenarios. In a later analysis, each TCR beta chain was defined by its CDR3 amino acid sequence together with its V-gene family, and reads lacking a unique V-gene family were excluded. As a way to deal with suspected cross-contamination and a sequencing artifact, a later analysis dropped approximately 590 nucleotide sequences that were highly shared and had low generation probability. In a later analysis, a clonal expansion index for each public chain was calculated from normalized within-repertoire ranks of inferred template counts. In a later analysis, generation probabilities were computed with a VDJ recombination model fitted to out-of-frame rearrangements, and the resulting probabilities were checked against IGoR. Hypergeometric tests were used in a later analysis to score TCR-TCR, TCR-HLA and TCR-CMV co-occurrence, with a repertoire-size bias correction applied to the TCR pairs. False discovery rates were estimated in a later analysis by permuting HLA or CMV assignments 20 times. In a later analysis, co-occurring TCRs were grouped using DBSCAN, with TCRdist sequence similarity added in when clustering inside HLA-allele-positive subsets. For co-occurrence clustering, repertoires with fewer than 30,000 or more than 120,000 public chains were excluded, along with about five repertoires with anomalous nucleotide sharing. TCRdb took over this immuneACCESS table, retaining in-frame rearrangements with V and J assigned. Such tables are incomplete; in checked studies, under half of the missing clones stem from an unresolved V gene, and the remainder is unexplained. The DNA gave D and trimming, while V, J and clone size come from that table. Recorded for this sample are 120,000 or so clones; 15% to 19% of them occurred a single time. About 2% of the sample comes from the top ten.

The germline V end is reduced by 3 bases and the J end by 0 bases; junction bases left unmatched: 4. CDR1 and CDR2 (LNHDA, SQIVND) derive from the germline V gene (reference sequence). The CDR3 sequence holds 15 residues, the cysteine and phenylalanine included. Kept here is only the CDR3 DNA, which spans 45 bases and is read in frame from base 1. This receptor was identified in a woman under 30 in good health and CMV-seronegative. The rearrangement combines TRBV19 with TRBJ2-7; 8 bases in the junction line up with TRBD2. Material: PBMCs. The CDR3 sequence is CASSISGGFSYEQYF. The DNA sequence reads TGTGCCAGTAGTATTTCGGGAGGGTTCTCCTACGAGCAGTACTTC.